This T cell receptor beta chain is from a study of cytomegalovirus exposure and HLA in healthy donors. This CDR3 comprises 16 residues. Germline V gives CDR1 MGHRA, CDR2 YSYEKL. J lost 3 bases, V lost 1 base, and 5 bases had no gene match. General study findings and limits: TCR beta chains associated with HLA were, in a later analysis, more clonally expanded than equally common others.

In the PCR, 60 Vbeta and 13 Jbeta primers were used. TCRdb's table, derived via immunoSEQ multiplex PCR, lists solely in-frame clones and lacks some. The table shows roughly 150,000 clones, with more than 65% occurring only once. On this clone: What it recognizes is unknown.

This clonotype was obtained from a man aged 25-40 years in good health and CMV-seronegative. This chain connects TRBV4-1 to TRBJ2-5, with 10 nucleotides matching TRBD2. Sequenced sample: PBMCs. The CDR3 protein is CASSQGLSGGEETQYF. Written as DNA, the CDR3 is TGCGCCAGCAGCCAAGGTTTAAGCGGGGGGGAAGAGACCCAGTACTTC.